The clone carrying this T cell receptor (beta chain) was detected once. The antigen is undetermined. TCRdb itself ran the reads through MiXCR, one entry per CDR3 protein. The data hold approximately 120,000 distinct CDR3 sequences, with roughly 32% observed a single time. This entry belongs to a study of T cell repertoires in cytomegalovirus infection. Study-level background: Matching HLA type and CMV infection were both indicated by public TCR beta signatures. Overall study findings and caveats: Cumulative frequency of public TCR beta families picked out carriers of CMV plus the relevant HLA. The ex vivo response was dominated by HLA-C-restricted CMV-specific TCR beta clonotypes.

The CDR3 consists of 15 residues. The V and J ends lost 3 bases and 7 bases respectively, with 16 bases between them. Germline V gene data show CDR1 as MNHEY and CDR2 as SVGEGT. The receptor was isolated from a human donor in good health (CMV status not recorded). Some clones in this sample may be carry-over from other donors' samples. V gene TRBV6-2 or TRBV6-3 combines with J gene TRBJ1-5; D is undetermined. This specimen consisted of CD8+ T cells from cultured PBMCs, obtained from culture after CMV antigen stimulation. CDR3 sequence reads: CASSYPPIIGQPQHF. The CDR3 nucleotides are TGTGCCAGCAGTTATCCCCCAATCATCGGGCAGCCCCAGCATTTT.